The clone carrying this T cell receptor beta chain was counted many times. Its antigen is unidentified. An end of the junction does not agree with germline; a read error may underlie this. This entry comes from a study of T cells after yellow fever vaccination. Germline CDR1 and CDR2: SSHAT and FNYEAQ (reference sequence). The CDR3 is 13 amino acids. Points from the study as a whole: The booster response re-showed most primary clones: 96% CD4, approximately 90% CD8. Only a minor proportion of clonotypes was detected across both CD4 and CD8 compartments.

TCRdb re-called the 5' RACE reads with MiXCR, one entry per CDR3 protein. The sample consists of a few hundred thousand distinct CDR3 sequences, 3.6% of them appearing once. The input for sequencing was PBMCs, taken 15 days after the yellow fever booster vaccination. The chain carries TRBV7-7 and TRBJ2-2, with D uncertain. This receptor was obtained from a man aged 18 to 30 who received the YFV17D yellow fever vaccine. The CDR3 protein is CASSLEPTGELFF. The CDR3 coding sequence is TGTGCTAGCAGCTTAGAACCGACCGGGGAGCTGTTTTTT.